These T cell receptor beta chains were read from a single sample in a study of neurological immune-mediated disorders. TCRdb itself ran the 5' RACE reads through MiXCR, one entry per CDR3 protein. The sample records fewer than 85,000 distinct CDR3 sequences, under 20% being singletons. The sample consisted of PBMCs. These TCRs come from a woman in her forties in good health. Both conserved end residues are trimmed from each CDR3. The order of the fields is V gene, D gene, J gene, CDR3 protein. A D gene is named only where the DNA matches it firmly.

TRBV2,TRBD2,TRBJ2-7,ASSEDYSGGSSYEQY
TRBV5-1,-,TRBJ1-2,ASSRGETDLNNYGYT
TRBV5-1,-,TRBJ1-1,ASSLAGRGGTEAF
TRBV29-1,-,TRBJ2-1,SVEGGDGSSYNEQF
TRBV3-1,TRBD2,TRBJ2-5,ASSQDPGGSGETQY
TRBV6-2/TRBV6-3,TRBD2,TRBJ2-7,ASRPGLAGDYEQY
TRBV20-1,-,TRBJ1-4,SASPGEVLIEKLF
TRBV28,TRBD1,TRBJ1-1,ASRREGATEAF
TRBV5-1,-,TRBJ1-1,ASSPDPRGTTEAF
TRBV6-5,TRBD2,TRBJ2-3,ASRPLGLAGLTPDTQY
TRBV10-1,-,TRBJ1-2,ASSPRWNYGYT
TRBV4-2,TRBD2,TRBJ2-2,ASSQDLAVNTGELF
TRBV20-1,-,TRBJ2-2,SARSTFGSAGELF
TRBV6-5,-,TRBJ1-6,ASSYRTESSYNSPLH
TRBV12-3/TRBV12-4,TRBD1,TRBJ2-3,ASSLGTGDTDTQY
TRBV28,-,TRBJ2-1,ASSPGLASSYNEQF
TRBV20-1,-,TRBJ1-1,SARETGSRKTEAF
TRBV2,-,TRBJ1-5,ASSLRGGNQPQH
TRBV30,TRBD2,TRBJ2-1,AWSQGGGAGNEQF
TRBV5-1,-,TRBJ2-7,ASSFGTRTYEQY
TRBV6-2/TRBV6-3,-,TRBJ1-5,ASSQGLPSNQPQH
TRBV10-3,-,TRBJ2-1,AISERSLEQF
TRBV20-1,TRBD2,TRBJ2-5,SARDLADRETQY
TRBV5-1,-,TRBJ2-6,ASSLEGAGDYSGANVLT
TRBV7-2,-,TRBJ2-2,ASSLPPRWPLF
TRBV12-3/TRBV12-4,-,TRBJ2-2,ASSAWQANTGELF
TRBV4-1,TRBD2,TRBJ2-5,ASSQPIAGGATETQY
TRBV9,-,TRBJ2-2,ASSRRPSNTGELF
TRBV20-1,-,TRBJ1-1,SAREAQIEAF
TRBV3-1,TRBD2,TRBJ2-5,ASSFPTSGGETQY
TRBV19,TRBD1,TRBJ1-2,ASSPSTGGNGYT
TRBV6-6,-,TRBJ2-7,ACTFKYEQY
TRBV20-1,TRBD2,TRBJ2-3,SAGPRSGGGDTQY
TRBV18,-,TRBJ1-2,ASSPTPGSNYGYT